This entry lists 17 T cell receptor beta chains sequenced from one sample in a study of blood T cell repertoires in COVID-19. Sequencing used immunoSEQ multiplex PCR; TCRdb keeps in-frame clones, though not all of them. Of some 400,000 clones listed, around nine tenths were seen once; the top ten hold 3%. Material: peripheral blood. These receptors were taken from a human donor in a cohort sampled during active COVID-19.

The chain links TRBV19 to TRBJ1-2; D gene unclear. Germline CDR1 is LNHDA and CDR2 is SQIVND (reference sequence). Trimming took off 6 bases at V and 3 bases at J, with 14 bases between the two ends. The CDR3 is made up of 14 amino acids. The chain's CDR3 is CASRTPSWDYGYTF. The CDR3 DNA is TGTGCCAGTAGGACACCCTCATGGGACTATGGCTACACCTTC.

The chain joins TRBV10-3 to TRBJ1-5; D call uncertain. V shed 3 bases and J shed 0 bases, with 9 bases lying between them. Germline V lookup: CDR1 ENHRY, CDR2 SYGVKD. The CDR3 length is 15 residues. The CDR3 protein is CAISDGQDSNQPQHF. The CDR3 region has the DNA TGTGCCATCAGTGATGGGCAGGATAGCAATCAGCCCCAGCATTTT.

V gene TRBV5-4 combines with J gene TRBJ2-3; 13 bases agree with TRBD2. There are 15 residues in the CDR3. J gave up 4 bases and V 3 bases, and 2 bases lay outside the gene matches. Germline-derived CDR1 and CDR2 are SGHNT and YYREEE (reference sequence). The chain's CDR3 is CASSSGLAGADTQYF. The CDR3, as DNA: TGTGCCAGCAGCTCCGGACTAGCGGGGGCAGATACGCAGTATTTT.

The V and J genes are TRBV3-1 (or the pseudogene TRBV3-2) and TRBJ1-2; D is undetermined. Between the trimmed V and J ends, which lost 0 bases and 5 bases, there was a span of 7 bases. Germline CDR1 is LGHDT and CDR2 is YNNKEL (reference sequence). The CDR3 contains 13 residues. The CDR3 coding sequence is TGTGCCAGCAGCCAAGACAGTACATATGGCTACACCTTC. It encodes CASSQDSTYGYTF.

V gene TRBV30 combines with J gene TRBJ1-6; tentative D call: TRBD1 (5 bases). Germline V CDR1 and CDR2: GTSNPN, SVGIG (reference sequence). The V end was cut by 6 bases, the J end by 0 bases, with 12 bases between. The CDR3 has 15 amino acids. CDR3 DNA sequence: TGTGCCTGTCTCAGGGAGGGCTCCTATAATTCACCCCTCCACTTT. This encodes CACLREGSYNSPLHF. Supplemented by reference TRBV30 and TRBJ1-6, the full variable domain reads SQTIHQWPATLVQPVGSPLSLECTVEGTSNPNLYWYRQAAGRGLQLLFYSVGIGQISSEVPQNLSASRPQDRQFILSSKKLLLSDSGFYLCACLREGSYNSPLHFGNGTRLTVT.

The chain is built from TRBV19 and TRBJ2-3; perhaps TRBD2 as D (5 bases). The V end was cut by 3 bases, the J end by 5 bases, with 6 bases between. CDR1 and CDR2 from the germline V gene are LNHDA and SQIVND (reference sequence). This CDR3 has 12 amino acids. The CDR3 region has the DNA TGTGCCAGTAGTATTGGGAGAGATACGCAGTATTTT. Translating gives CASSIGRDTQYF.

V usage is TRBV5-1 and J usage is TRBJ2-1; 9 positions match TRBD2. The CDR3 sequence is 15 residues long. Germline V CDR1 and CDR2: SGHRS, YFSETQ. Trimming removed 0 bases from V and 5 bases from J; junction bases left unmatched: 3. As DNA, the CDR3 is TGCGCCAGCAGCTTGGGCGGGAGGGCCCACAATGAGCAGTTCTTC. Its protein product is CASSLGGRAHNEQFF.

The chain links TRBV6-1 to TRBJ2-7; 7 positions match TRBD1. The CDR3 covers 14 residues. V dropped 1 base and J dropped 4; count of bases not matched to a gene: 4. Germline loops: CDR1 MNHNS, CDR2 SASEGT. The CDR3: CASSEDRGPYEQYF. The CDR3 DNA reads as TGTGCCAGCAGTGAAGACAGGGGTCCGTACGAGCAGTACTTC.

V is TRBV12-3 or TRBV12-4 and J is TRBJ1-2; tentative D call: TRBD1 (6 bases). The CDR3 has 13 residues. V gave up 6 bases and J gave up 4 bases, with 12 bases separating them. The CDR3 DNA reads TGTGCCAGCAGACCTGACAGGATCTATGGCTACACCTTC. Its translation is CASRPDRIYGYTF.

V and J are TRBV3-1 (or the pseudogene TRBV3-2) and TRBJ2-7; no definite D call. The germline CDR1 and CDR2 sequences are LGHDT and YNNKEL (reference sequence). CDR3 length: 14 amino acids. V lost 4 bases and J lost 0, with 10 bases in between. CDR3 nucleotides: TGTGCCAGCAGCCTGTCAGCAGGCTCCTACGAGCAGTACTTC. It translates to CASSLSAGSYEQYF.

The CDR3 DNA reads TGCAGTTTGACAGGGGACAATGAGCAGTTCTTC. This codes for CSLTGDNEQFF. The chain joins TRBV20-1 to TRBJ2-1, with 8 bases identical to TRBD1. Unmatched junction bases numbered 2, after V lost 8 bases and J lost 5 bases. The CDR3 length is 11 residues. Germline values: CDR1 DFQATT, CDR2 SNEGSKA (reference sequence).

The CDR3 spells CASSHGGLAVPDTQYF. The CDR3 nucleotides read TGTGCCAGCAGCCACGGAGGACTAGCGGTCCCAGATACGCAGTATTTT. J is TRBJ2-3 and V is TRBV6-6, with TRBD2 matching over 10 bases. The CDR3 consists of 16 residues. The germline CDR1 and CDR2 sequences are MNHNY and SVGAGI (reference sequence). The V and J ends lost 6 bases and 4 bases, in that order; junction bases with no gene match: 10.

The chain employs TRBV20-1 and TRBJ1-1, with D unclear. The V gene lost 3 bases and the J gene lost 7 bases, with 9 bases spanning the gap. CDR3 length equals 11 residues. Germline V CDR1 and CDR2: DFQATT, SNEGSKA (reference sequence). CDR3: CSASNRGEAFF. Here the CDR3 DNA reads TGCAGTGCTAGTAACCGAGGTGAAGCTTTCTTT.

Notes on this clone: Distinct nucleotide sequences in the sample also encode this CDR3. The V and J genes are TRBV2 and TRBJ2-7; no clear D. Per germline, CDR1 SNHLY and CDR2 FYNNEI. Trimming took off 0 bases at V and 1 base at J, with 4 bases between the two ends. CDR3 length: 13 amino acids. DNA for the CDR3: TGTGCCAGCAGTGAAGCTTCGTCCTACGAGCAGTACTTC. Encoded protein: CASSEASSYEQYF.

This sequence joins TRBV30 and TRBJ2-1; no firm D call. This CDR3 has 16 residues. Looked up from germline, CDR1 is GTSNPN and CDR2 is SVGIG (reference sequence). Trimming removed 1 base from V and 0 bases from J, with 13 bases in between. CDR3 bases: TGTGCCTGGAGTGATGTGACACCTAACTCCTACAATGAGCAGTTCTTC. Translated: CAWSDVTPNSYNEQFF. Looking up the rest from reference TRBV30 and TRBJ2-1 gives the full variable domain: SQTIHQWPATLVQPVGSPLSLECTVEGTSNPNLYWYRQAAGRGLQLLFYSVGIGQISSEVPQNLSASRPQDRQFILSSKKLLLSDSGFYLCAWSDVTPNSYNEQFFGPGTRLTVL.

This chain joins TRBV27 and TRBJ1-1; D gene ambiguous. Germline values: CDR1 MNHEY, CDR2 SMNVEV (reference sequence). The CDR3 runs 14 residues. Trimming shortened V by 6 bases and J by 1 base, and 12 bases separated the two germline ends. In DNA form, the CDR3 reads TGTGCCAGCAGCAAACAGCATTCGAACACTGAAGCTTTCTTT. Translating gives CASSKQHSNTEAFF.

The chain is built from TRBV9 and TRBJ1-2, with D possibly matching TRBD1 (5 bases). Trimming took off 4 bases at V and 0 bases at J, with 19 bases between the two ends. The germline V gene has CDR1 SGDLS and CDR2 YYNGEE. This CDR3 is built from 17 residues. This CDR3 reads CASSLDGGRDANYGYTF. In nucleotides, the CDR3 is TGTGCCAGCAGCCTGGACGGGGGGAGAGATGCTAACTATGGCTACACCTTC. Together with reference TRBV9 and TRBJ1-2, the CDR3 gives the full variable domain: DSGVTQTPKHLITATGQRVTLRCSPRSGDLSVYWYQQSLDQGLQFLIQYYNGEERAKGNILERFSAQQFPDLHSELNLSSLELGDSALYFCASSLDGGRDANYGYTFGSGTRLTVV.